This T cell receptor (beta chain) was obtained from a study of T cells in Graves' hyperthyroidism and ophthalmopathy. Many counts were recorded for this clonotype. Amplified TCR beta CDR3 regions derived from RNA transcripts. The HTBI set primed first-round TCR CDR3 RT-PCR. Each CDR3 protein gets one entry after TCRdb re-called the multiplex PCR reads with MiXCR. The sample has 400,000 to 450,000 distinct CDR3 sequences; roughly 15% are singletons. The authors obtained PBMCs from more than 9.5 ml of fresh peripheral blood. The CDR3 totals 15 residues. J lost 2 bases, V lost 5 bases, and 7 bases had no gene match. Germline V gene lookup returns CDR1 PRHDT and CDR2 FYEKMQ (reference sequence).

The sequencing input was blood. The chain links TRBV13 to TRBJ1-1, with 8 bases matching TRBD1. This clonotype was sampled from a man between 18 and 35 years old with Graves' ophthalmopathy. CDR3 nucleotide sequence: TGTGCCAGCAGCACCCTTGACAGGGGAAACACTGAAGCTTTCTTT. Protein product: CASSTLDRGNTEAFF.